One sample yielded the 4 T cell receptor beta chains listed below, sequenced in a study of blood T cell repertoires in COVID-19. Profiled with immunoSEQ multiplex PCR; TCRdb holds only in-frame clones, not every one. The table lists 200,000 to 250,000 clones, approximately 90% of them singletons. What was sequenced was peripheral blood. The receptors come from a man between 25 and 39 years old who had recovered from COVID-19.

The gene calls are TRBV6-2 or TRBV6-3 and TRBJ1-6; 12 bases agree with TRBD1. J gave up 13 bases and V 6 bases, and 10 bases lay outside the gene matches. The CDR3 extends over 15 amino acids. From germline, CDR1 is MNHEY and CDR2 SVGEGT. CDR3 DNA sequence: TGTGCCAGCAGCCTACCGGGACAGGGGGCATTCCCCCTCCACTTT. Translating gives CASSLPGQGAFPLHF.

The rearrangement links TRBV7-9 to TRBJ2-3; no reliable D call. The germline V gene has CDR1 SEHNR and CDR2 FQNEAQ (reference sequence). This CDR3 comprises 16 residues. With 1 base removed from V and 0 bases from J, the gap between germline ends came to 11 bases. The CDR3 loop is CASSLGPGTSTDTQYF. CDR3 DNA: TGTGCCAGCAGCTTAGGACCAGGTACAAGCACAGATACGCAGTATTTT.

The chain carries TRBV30 and TRBJ2-6, with D perhaps TRBD2 (6 bases). Germline-derived CDR1 and CDR2 are GTSNPN and SVGIG (reference sequence). CDR3 length: 15 residues. V was cut by 3 bases and J by 0 bases, with 9 bases left in between. CDR3 sequence (DNA): TGTGCCTGGAGCTCCGGGGGCTCTGGGGCCAACGTCCTGACTTTC. It codes for CAWSSGGSGANVLTF.

The V gene is TRBV14, the J gene TRBJ1-2; unclear D gene. Trimming pared 0 bases from V and 0 bases from J, leaving 14 bases between. CDR1 is SGHDN, CDR2 FVKESK, per germline. This CDR3 is 17 amino acids long. Written as DNA, the CDR3 is TGTGCCAGCAGCCAAGAGCTCACAGCTCCTACTAACTATGGCTACACCTTC. As protein: CASSQELTAPTNYGYTF.